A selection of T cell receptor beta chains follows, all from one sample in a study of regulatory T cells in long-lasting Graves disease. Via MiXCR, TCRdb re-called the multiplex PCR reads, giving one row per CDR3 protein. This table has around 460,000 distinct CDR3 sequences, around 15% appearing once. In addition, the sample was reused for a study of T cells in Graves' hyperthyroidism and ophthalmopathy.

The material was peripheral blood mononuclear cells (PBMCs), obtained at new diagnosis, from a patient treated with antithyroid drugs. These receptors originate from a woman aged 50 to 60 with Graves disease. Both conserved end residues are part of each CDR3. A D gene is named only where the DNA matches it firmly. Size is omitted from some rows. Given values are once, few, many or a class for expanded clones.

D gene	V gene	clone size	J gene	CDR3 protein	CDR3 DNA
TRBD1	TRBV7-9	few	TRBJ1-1	CASSPRDRGRDTEAFF	TGTGCCAGCAGCCCGCGGGACAGGGGGCGGGACACTGAAGCTTTCTTT
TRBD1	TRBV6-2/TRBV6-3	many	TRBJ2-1	CASSYSVGGSGNEQFF	TGTGCCAGCAGTTACTCGGTAGGGGGCTCAGGCAATGAGCAGTTCTTC
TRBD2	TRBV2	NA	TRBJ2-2	CASSGVGGRGTGELFF	TGTGCCAGCAGTGGAGTCGGCGGGAGGGGCACCGGGGAGCTGTTTTTT
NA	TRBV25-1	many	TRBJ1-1	CASEDAQFEGEAFF	TGTGCCAGCGAGGACGCCCAGTTCGAGGGGGAAGCTTTCTTT
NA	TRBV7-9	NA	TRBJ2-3	CASSLRAPSDTQYF	TGTGCCAGCAGCTTAAGAGCGCCCTCAGATACGCAGTATTTT
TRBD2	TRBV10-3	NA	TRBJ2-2	CAISGSSGRTANTGELFF	TGTGCCATCAGTGGTTCTAGCGGGAGGACCGCGAACACCGGGGAGCTGTTTTTT
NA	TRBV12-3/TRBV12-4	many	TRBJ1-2	CASSLRVIANYGYTF	TGTGCCAGCAGTCTACGGGTGATAGCTAACTATGGCTACACCTTC
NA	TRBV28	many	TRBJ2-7	CASSGETGPYEQYF	TGTGCCAGCAGTGGAGAGACAGGCCCCTACGAGCAGTACTTC
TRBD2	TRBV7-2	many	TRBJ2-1	CASSPTSGAGGVHEQFF	TGTGCCAGCAGCCCCACCTCGGGAGCGGGAGGGGTCCATGAGCAGTTCTTC
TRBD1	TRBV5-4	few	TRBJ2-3	CASREAGGRGNTDTQYF	TGTGCCAGCAGGGAAGCAGGGGGAAGGGGAAACACAGATACGCAGTATTTT
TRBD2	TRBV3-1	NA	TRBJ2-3	CASSPNLAAFSTDTQYF	TGTGCCAGCAGCCCTAACCTAGCGGCCTTTAGCACAGATACGCAGTATTTT
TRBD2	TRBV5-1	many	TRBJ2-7	CASSRVASGPYEQYF	TGCGCCAGCAGCCGCGTCGCTAGCGGACCCTACGAGCAGTACTTC
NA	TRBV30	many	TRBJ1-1	CAWSVMGGTEAFF	TGTGCCTGGAGTGTAATGGGGGGCACTGAAGCTTTCTTT
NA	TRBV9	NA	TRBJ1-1	CASSVTGFGTEAFF	TGTGCCAGCAGCGTAACGGGTTTCGGCACTGAAGCTTTCTTT
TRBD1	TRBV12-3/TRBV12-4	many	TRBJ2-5	CASSPPNDREETQYF	TGTGCCAGCAGCCCCCCCAACGACAGGGAAGAGACCCAGTACTTC
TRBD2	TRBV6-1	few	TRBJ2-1	CASSANRDYHNEQFF	TGTGCCAGCAGTGCAAATAGGGACTACCACAATGAGCAGTTCTTC
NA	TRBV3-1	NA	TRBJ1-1	CASSRPGGNTEAFF	TGTGCCAGCAGCCGTCCGGGGGGGAACACTGAAGCTTTCTTT
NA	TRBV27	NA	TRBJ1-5	CASSLKGGGWGNQPQHF	TGTGCCAGCAGTTTAAAGGGCGGCGGTTGGGGCAATCAGCCCCAGCATTTT
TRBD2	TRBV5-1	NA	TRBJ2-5	CASSLGAGGHQETQYF	TGCGCCAGCAGCCTGGGAGCGGGAGGGCACCAAGAGACCCAGTACTTC
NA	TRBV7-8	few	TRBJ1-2	CASSSRAGLGYGYTF	TGTGCCAGCAGCTCCCGGGCTGGGCTCGGCTATGGCTACACCTTC
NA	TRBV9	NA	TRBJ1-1	CASSGGALGRNTEAFF	TGTGCCAGCAGCGGCGGTGCTTTAGGACGGAACACTGAAGCTTTCTTT
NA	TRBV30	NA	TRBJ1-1	CAWSVAVIGNTEAFF	TGTGCCTGGAGTGTCGCAGTGATTGGGAACACTGAAGCTTTCTTT
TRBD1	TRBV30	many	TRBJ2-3	CAWTGQPLGTQYF	TGTGCCTGGACGGGACAGCCCCTAGGTACGCAGTATTTT
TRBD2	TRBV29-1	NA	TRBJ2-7	CSVGTSGASYEQYF	TGCAGCGTGGGAACTAGCGGGGCCTCCTACGAGCAGTACTTC
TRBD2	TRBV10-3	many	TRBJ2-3	CAIRLAGADTQYF	TGTGCCATCAGACTAGCGGGAGCAGATACGCAGTATTTT
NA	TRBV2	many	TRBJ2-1	CASLFGYNEQFF	TGTGCCAGCCTGTTTGGTTACAATGAGCAGTTCTTC
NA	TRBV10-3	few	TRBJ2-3	CAISTRDDTQYF	TGTGCCATCAGCACTAGGGATGATACGCAGTATTTT
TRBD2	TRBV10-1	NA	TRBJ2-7	CASSDRTSGDYEQYF	TGCGCCAGCAGTGACAGGACTAGCGGGGACTACGAGCAGTACTTC
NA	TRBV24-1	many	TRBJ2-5	CATSELYQETQYF	TGTGCCACCAGTGAGCTGTACCAAGAGACCCAGTACTTC
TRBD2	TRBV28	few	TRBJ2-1	CASSLLGRAFYNEQFF	TGTGCCAGCAGTTTACTCGGGAGGGCCTTCTACAATGAGCAGTTCTTC
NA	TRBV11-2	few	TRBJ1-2	CASSLIGQIYGYTF	TGTGCCAGCAGCTTAATTGGACAGATCTATGGCTACACCTTC
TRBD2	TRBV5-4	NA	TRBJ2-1	CASSQRSGSSYNEQFF	TGTGCCAGCAGCCAACGTAGCGGGAGCTCCTACAATGAGCAGTTCTTC
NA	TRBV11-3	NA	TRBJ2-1	CASSSTTYNEQFF	TGTGCCAGCAGCTCCACTACCTACAATGAGCAGTTCTTC
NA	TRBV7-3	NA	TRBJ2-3	CASSSPGNTDTQYF	TGTGCCAGCAGCTCCCCCGGGAACACAGATACGCAGTATTTT
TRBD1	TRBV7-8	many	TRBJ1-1	CATYRGNTEAFF	TGTGCCACCTACAGGGGGAACACTGAAGCTTTCTTT
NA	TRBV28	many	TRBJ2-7	CASQASYEQYF	TGTGCCTCCCAGGCTTCCTACGAGCAGTACTTC
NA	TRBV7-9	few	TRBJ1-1	CASSPRSGGDTEAFF	TGTGCCAGCAGCCCCCGCTCGGGCGGGGACACTGAAGCTTTCTTT
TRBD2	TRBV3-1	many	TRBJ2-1	CASQTSGEQFF	TGTGCCAGCCAAACTAGCGGTGAGCAGTTCTTC
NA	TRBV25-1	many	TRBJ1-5	CASSESRGSNQPQHF	TGTGCCAGCAGTGAGAGCAGGGGCAGCAATCAGCCCCAGCATTTT
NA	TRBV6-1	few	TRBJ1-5	CASRTGSNSNQPQHF	TGTGCCAGCAGGACCGGGAGCAATAGCAATCAGCCCCAGCATTTT
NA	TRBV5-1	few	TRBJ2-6	CASSLGQPKKDVLTF	TGCGCCAGCAGCTTGGGACAGCCCAAAAAGGACGTCCTGACTTTC
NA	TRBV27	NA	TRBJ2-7	CASRISATYEQYF	TGTGCCAGCAGAATTAGCGCAACCTACGAGCAGTACTTC
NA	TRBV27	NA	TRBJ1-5	CASSFTAVDQPQHF	TGTGCCAGCAGTTTTACAGCCGTTGATCAGCCCCAGCATTTT
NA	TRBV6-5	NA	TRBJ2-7	CASSYSQRTTYEQYF	TGTGCCAGCAGTTACTCGCAGAGGACCACCTATGAGCAGTACTTC
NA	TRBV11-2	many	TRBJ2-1	CASSLGGANNEQFF	TGTGCCAGCAGCTTAGGGGGCGCTAACAATGAGCAGTTCTTC
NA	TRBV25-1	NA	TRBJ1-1	CASSAAGIMRNTEAFF	TGTGCCAGCAGTGCCGCCGGGATTATGAGGAACACTGAAGCTTTCTTT
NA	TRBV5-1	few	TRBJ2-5	CASRTASGETQYF	TGCGCCAGCAGAACAGCCTCGGGGGAGACCCAGTACTTC
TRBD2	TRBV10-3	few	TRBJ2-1	CAISLAGVNNEQFF	TGTGCCATCAGCTTAGCGGGAGTTAACAATGAGCAGTTCTTC
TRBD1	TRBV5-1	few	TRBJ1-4	CASSLGDRNEKLFF	TGCGCCAGCAGCTTGGGGGACAGGAATGAAAAACTGTTTTTT
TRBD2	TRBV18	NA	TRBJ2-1	CASSPTSGRAGDEQFF	TGTGCCAGCTCACCGACTAGCGGGAGGGCCGGGGATGAGCAGTTCTTC
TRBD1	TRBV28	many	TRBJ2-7	CASSRDRDYEQYF	TGTGCCAGCAGTCGGGACAGGGATTACGAGCAGTACTTC